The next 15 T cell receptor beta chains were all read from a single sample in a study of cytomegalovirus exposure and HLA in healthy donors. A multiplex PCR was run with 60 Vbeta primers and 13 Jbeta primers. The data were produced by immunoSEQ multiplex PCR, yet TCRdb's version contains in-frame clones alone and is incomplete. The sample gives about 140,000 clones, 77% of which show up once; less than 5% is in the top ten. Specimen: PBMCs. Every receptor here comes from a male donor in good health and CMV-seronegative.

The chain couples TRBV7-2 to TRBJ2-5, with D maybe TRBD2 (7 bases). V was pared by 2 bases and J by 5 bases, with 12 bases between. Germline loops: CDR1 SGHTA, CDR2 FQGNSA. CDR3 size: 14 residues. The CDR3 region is CASSLMGGRETQYF. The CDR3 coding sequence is TGTGCCAGCAGCTTAATGGGGGGGCGGGAGACCCAGTACTTC.

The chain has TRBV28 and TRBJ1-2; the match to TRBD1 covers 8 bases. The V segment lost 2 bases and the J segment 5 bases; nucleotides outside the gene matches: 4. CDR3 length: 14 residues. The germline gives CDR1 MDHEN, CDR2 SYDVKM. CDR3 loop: CASSLQGARYGYTF. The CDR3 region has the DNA TGTGCCAGCAGTTTACAGGGGGCGCGGTATGGCTACACCTTC.

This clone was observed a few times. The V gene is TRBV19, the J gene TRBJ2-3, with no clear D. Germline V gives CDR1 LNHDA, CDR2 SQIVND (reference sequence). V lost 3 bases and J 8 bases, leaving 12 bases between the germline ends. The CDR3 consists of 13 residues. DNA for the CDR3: TGTGCCAGTAGTATGGCAGTTGGCGGTACGCAGTATTTT. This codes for CASSMAVGGTQYF.

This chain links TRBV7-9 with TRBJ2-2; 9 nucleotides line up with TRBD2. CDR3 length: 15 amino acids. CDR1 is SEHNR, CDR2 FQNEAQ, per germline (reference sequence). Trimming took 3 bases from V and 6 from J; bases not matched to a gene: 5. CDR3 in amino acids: CASSFPSGTSGELFF. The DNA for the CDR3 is TGTGCCAGCAGCTTCCCTAGCGGGACTTCCGGGGAGCTGTTTTTT.

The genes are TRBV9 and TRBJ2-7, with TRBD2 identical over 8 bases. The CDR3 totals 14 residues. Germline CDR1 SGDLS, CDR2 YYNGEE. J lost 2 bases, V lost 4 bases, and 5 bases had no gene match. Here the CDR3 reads CASSSTSATYEQYF. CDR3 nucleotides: TGTGCCAGCAGCTCGACTAGCGCAACCTACGAGCAGTACTTC.

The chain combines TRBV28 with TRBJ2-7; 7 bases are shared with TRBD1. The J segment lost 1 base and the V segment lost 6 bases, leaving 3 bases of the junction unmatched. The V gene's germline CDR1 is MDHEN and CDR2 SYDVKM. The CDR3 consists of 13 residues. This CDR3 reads CASSATGSYEQYF. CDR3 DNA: TGTGCCAGCAGCGCGACAGGGTCCTACGAGCAGTACTTC.

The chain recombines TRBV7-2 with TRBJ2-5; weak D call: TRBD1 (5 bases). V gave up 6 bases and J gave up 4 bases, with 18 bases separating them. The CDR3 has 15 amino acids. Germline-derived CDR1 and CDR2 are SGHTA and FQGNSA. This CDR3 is CASRPTWSRAETQYF. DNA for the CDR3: TGTGCCAGCAGGCCTACTTGGAGCAGGGCAGAGACCCAGTACTTC.

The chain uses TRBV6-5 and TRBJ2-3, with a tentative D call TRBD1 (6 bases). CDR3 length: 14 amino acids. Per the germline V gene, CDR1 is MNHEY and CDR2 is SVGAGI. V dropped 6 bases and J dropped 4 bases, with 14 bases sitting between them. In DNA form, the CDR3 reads TGTGCCAGCAGCCTGACAGGCTGGGCAGATACGCAGTATTTT. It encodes CASSLTGWADTQYF.

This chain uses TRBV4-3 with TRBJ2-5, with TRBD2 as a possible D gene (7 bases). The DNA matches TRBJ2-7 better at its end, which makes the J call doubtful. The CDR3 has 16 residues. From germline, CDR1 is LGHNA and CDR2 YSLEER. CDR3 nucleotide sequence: TGCGCCAGCAGCCGGGCCGGTGTAGGGGGGGCCTACGAGCAGTACTTC. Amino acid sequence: CASSRAGVGGAYEQYF.

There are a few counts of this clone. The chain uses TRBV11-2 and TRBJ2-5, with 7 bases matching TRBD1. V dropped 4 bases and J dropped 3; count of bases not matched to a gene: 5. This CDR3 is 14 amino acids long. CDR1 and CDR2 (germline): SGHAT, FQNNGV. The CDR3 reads CASSSGQLEETQYF. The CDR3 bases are TGTGCCAGCAGCTCGGGACAGTTAGAAGAGACCCAGTACTTC.

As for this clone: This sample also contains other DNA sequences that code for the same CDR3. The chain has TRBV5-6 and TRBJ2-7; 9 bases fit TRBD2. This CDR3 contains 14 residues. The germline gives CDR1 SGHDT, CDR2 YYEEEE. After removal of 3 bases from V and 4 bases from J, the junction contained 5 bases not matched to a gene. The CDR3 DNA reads TGTGCCAGCAGCTCCACCAGCGGGGGGTACGAGCAGTACTTC. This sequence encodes CASSSTSGGYEQYF.

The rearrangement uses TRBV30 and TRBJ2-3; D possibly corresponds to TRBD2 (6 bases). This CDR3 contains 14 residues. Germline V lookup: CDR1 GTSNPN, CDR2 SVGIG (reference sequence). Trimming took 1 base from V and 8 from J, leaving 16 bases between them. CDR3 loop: CAWSGLAPTGTQYF. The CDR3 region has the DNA TGTGCCTGGAGTGGGCTAGCGCCCACTGGTACGCAGTATTTT.

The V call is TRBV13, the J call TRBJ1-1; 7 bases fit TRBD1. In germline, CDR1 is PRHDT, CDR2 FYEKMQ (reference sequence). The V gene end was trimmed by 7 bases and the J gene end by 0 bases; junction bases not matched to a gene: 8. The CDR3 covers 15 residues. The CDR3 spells CASTTGQVMNTEAFF. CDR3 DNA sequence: TGTGCCAGCACCACCGGACAGGTGATGAACACTGAAGCTTTCTTT. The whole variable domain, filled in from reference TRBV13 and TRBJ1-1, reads AAGVIQSPRHLIKEKRETATLKCYPIPRHDTVYWYQQGPGQDPQFLISFYEKMQSDKGSIPDRFSAQQFSDYHSELNMSSLELGDSALYFCASTTGQVMNTEAFFGQGTRLTVV.

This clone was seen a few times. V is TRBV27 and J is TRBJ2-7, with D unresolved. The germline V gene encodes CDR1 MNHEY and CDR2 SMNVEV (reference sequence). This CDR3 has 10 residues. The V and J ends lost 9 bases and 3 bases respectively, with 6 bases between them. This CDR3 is CASGLYEQYF. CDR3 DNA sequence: TGTGCCAGTGGCCTCTACGAGCAGTACTTC.

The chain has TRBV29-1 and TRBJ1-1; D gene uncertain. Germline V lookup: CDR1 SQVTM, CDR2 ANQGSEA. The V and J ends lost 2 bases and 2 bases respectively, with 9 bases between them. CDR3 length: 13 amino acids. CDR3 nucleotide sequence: TGCAGCGTTGAATCTCCGGTTAACACTGAAGCTTTCTTT. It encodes CSVESPVNTEAFF.